The next 32 T cell receptor beta chains were all read from a single sample in a study of brain metastases from non-small cell lung cancer (dated by TCRdb to about 2019). Receptor libraries were prepared by the immunoSEQ multiplex PCR assay. Sourced from immuneACCESS, this table was stored by TCRdb with only in-frame sequences that have V and J called. A share of the clones is absent; for the studies checked, an unresolved V gene accounts for under half, and the remainder has no known explanation. The sample contains approximately 3,000 clones, roughly 80% of them found a single time. The top ten hold 15% to 20% of the sample. Sequenced sample: primary lung tumor tissue. In light of the paper, this sample's cell subset or site label describes: primary lung tumor paired with brain metastasis. These TCRs come from a donor aged 40 or over with non-small cell lung cancer.

A word on this clone: One junction end disagrees with the germline gene, perhaps due to a read error. V gene TRBV7-7 combines with J gene TRBJ2-5, with TRBD2 matching over 7 bases. The CDR3 consists of 18 residues. Germline assignment: CDR1 SSHAT and CDR2 FNYEAQ (reference sequence). The CDR3: CASSPRSSGPSRGETQYF. CDR3 sequence (DNA): TGTGCTAGCAGCCCTCGAAGTAGCGGGCCGAGCCGGGGTGAGACCCAGTACTTC.

V is TRBV7-3 and J is TRBJ2-3; D not certain. V lost 2 bases and J 4 bases, leaving 10 bases between the germline ends. This CDR3 is 14 amino acids long. The germline CDR1 and CDR2 sequences are SGHTA and FQGTGA. The CDR3, as DNA: TGTGCCAGCAGCTTAGGTTCGGGCCCAGATACGCAGTATTTT. This gives the protein CASSLGSGPDTQYF.

The CDR3 is CASSIDLAWSNQPQHF. The CDR3 DNA reads as TGTGCCAGTAGTATAGATCTAGCCTGGAGCAATCAGCCCCAGCATTTT. The chain uses TRBV19 and TRBJ1-5; D is uncertain. CDR1 and CDR2 from the germline V gene are LNHDA and SQIVND (reference sequence). The CDR3 runs to 16 residues. The V and J ends lost 0 bases and 1 base respectively, with 10 bases between them.

V and J are TRBV6-5 and TRBJ1-2; perhaps TRBD1 as D (5 bases). V lost 6 bases to trimming and J lost 8 bases, with 16 bases between them. Germline V gene data show CDR1 as MNHEY and CDR2 as SVGAGI. The length of the CDR3 is 13 residues. The CDR3 nucleotides are TGTGCCAGCAGCTTCAACCAGGGTTTGGGCTACACCTTC. Translated, it gives CASSFNQGLGYTF.

This sequence joins TRBV10-3 and TRBJ2-1; TRBD2 matches 13 bases. Germline CDR1 and CDR2: ENHRY and SYGVKD. J was trimmed by 4 bases and V by 7 bases; bases with no gene match: 7. This CDR3 has 16 residues. CDR3 in DNA: TGTGCCATCACCGAGGGGACTAGCGGGAAATACAATGAGCAGTTCTTC. Translated, it gives CAITEGTSGKYNEQFF.

The chain is built from TRBV5-1 and TRBJ2-1; D may be TRBD1 or TRBD2 (6 bases each). Between the trimmed V and J ends, which lost 5 bases and 0 bases, there was a span of 15 bases. CDR3 length equals 16 residues. CDR1 and CDR2 (germline): SGHRS, YFSETQ. The CDR3 sequence is CASSRGDGSSYNEQFF. The CDR3 DNA is TGCGCCAGCAGTAGGGGGGACGGCAGCTCCTACAATGAGCAGTTCTTC.

This chain links TRBV6-5 with TRBJ2-7; 7 bases agree with TRBD2. The CDR3 is made up of 15 amino acids. V shed 8 bases, J shed 4 bases, and the junction held 14 bases outside the gene matches. Germline assignment: CDR1 MNHEY and CDR2 SVGAGI. The CDR3 here is CASASGGEGLYEQYF. The CDR3 bases are TGTGCCAGCGCCAGTGGGGGGGAGGGCCTTTACGAGCAGTACTTC.

The J gene is TRBJ2-1, the V gene TRBV3-1 (or the pseudogene TRBV3-2); the D gene could be TRBD1 or TRBD2 (7 bases each). V shed 4 bases and J shed 10 bases, with 17 bases lying between them. Germline V CDR1 and CDR2: LGHDT, YNNKEL (reference sequence). This CDR3 has 14 residues. The CDR3 DNA sequence: TGTGCCAGCAGCCCCCAGGGAGGGGGCGCCGAGCAGTTCTTC. It specifies CASSPQGGGAEQFF.

V is TRBV28 and J is TRBJ2-2, with D perhaps matching TRBD2 (6 bases). The CDR3 has 14 amino acids. V lost 3 bases to trimming and J lost 2 bases, with 7 bases between them. Germline V gene lookup returns CDR1 MDHEN and CDR2 SYDVKM. This chain's CDR3 is CASSLGGNTGELFF. In DNA, the CDR3 is TGTGCCAGCAGTTTGGGAGGAAACACCGGGGAGCTGTTTTTT.

V and J are TRBV27 and TRBJ2-3; tentatively, D is TRBD2 (6 bases). The germline V gene has CDR1 MNHEY and CDR2 SMNVEV (reference sequence). The V gene lost 7 bases and the J gene lost 0 bases, with 17 bases spanning the gap. The CDR3 sequence is 16 residues long. The CDR3 loop reads CASTPLRDFSTDTQYF. Written as DNA, the CDR3 is TGTGCCAGCACTCCCCTCCGGGACTTTAGCACAGATACGCAGTATTTT.

V usage is TRBV7-9 and J usage is TRBJ2-5; D is unresolved. The CDR3 contains 12 residues. The germline V gene has CDR1 SEHNR and CDR2 FQNEAQ (reference sequence). V was pared by 1 base and J by 5 bases, with 5 bases between. CDR3: CASSLGRETQYF. The CDR3 coding sequence is TGTGCCAGCAGCTTAGGTCGGGAGACCCAGTACTTC.

This chain connects TRBV5-1 to TRBJ1-3; D gene unclear. Germline V lookup: CDR1 SGHRS, CDR2 YFSETQ. Trimming stripped 4 bases from V and 4 bases from J, with 12 bases between. There are 14 residues in the CDR3. The CDR3 here is CASSPGPEGNTIYF. The CDR3, as DNA: TGCGCCAGCAGCCCCGGACCAGAGGGAAACACCATATATTTT.

The genes are TRBV6-5 and TRBJ2-7, with 8 bases that match TRBD1. Germline loops: CDR1 MNHEY, CDR2 SVGAGI. V lost 4 bases to trimming and J lost 5 bases; unmatched junction nucleotides: 10. This CDR3 is built from 15 residues. CDR3 loop: CASSSWTGSKDEQYF. CDR3 nucleotides: TGTGCCAGCAGTTCGTGGACAGGGTCAAAGGACGAGCAGTACTTC.

The chain is built from TRBV19 and TRBJ1-5; D gene ambiguous. With 5 bases removed from V and 1 base from J, the gap between germline ends came to 9 bases. From germline, CDR1 is LNHDA and CDR2 SQIVND (reference sequence). This CDR3 has 14 amino acids. CDR3 protein: CASSESGSNQPQHF. CDR3 DNA: TGTGCCAGTAGTGAGTCGGGCAGCAATCAGCCCCAGCATTTT.

Notes on this clone: Germline is not matched at one junction end, which may reflect a read error. Other DNA sequences from this sample encode an identical CDR3 as well. V is TRBV7-6 and J is TRBJ2-7, with 7 bases fitting TRBD2. CDR1 and CDR2 (germline): SGHVS, FNYEAQ. The CDR3 has 14 residues. In DNA form, the CDR3 reads TGTGCCAGCAGTTTAGCGGGCCCATTAGCTGAGCAGTACTTC. Its translation: CASSLAGPLAEQYF.

J is TRBJ1-1 and V is TRBV5-1; no firm D call. CDR1 is SGHRS and CDR2 is YFSETQ in the germline V gene. V lost 2 bases, J lost 1 base, and 6 bases lay in between. This CDR3 is 13 amino acids long. CDR3 amino acids: CASSFTENTEAFF. Written as DNA, the CDR3 is TGCGCCAGCAGCTTTACGGAGAACACTGAAGCTTTCTTT.

This clone has only a few counts. The rearrangement uses TRBV7-9 and TRBJ1-1; D unresolved. Germline-derived CDR1 and CDR2 are SEHNR and FQNEAQ (reference sequence). V lost 5 bases, J lost 10 bases, and 20 bases lay in between. The CDR3 has 14 residues. This chain's CDR3 is CASSPLGTGKGAFF. The DNA for the CDR3 is TGTGCCAGCAGCCCCCTCGGTACGGGGAAAGGAGCTTTCTTT.

This chain connects TRBV7-2 to TRBJ2-3; TRBD2 might be the D (6 bases). Germline CDR1 SGHTA, CDR2 FQGNSA. The V gene lost 1 base and the J gene lost 0 bases, with 14 bases spanning the gap. The CDR3 length is 17 residues. The CDR3 reads CTSSLVSGRDSTDTQYF. The CDR3 DNA reads as TGTACCAGCAGCTTAGTCTCCGGGAGAGATAGCACAGATACGCAGTATTTT. Full variable domain (missing parts from reference TRBV7-2 and TRBJ2-3): GAGVSQSPSNKVTEKGKDVELRCDPISGHTALYWYRQSLGQGLEFLIYFQGNSAPDKSGLPSDRFSAERTGGSVSTLTIQRTQQEDSAVYLCTSSLVSGRDSTDTQYFGPGTRLTVL.

By share of the sample, this clone is large. Other DNA sequences within the sample encode an identical CDR3. The rearrangement joins TRBV7-9 to TRBJ2-2, with 9 bases fitting TRBD1. The CDR3 runs 15 residues. CDR1 is SEHNR, CDR2 FQNEAQ, per germline (reference sequence). V was pared by 5 bases and J by 4 bases, with 5 bases of the junction left unmatched. The CDR3 loop reads CASSRGTGSTGELFF. CDR3 bases: TGTGCCAGCAGCCGGGGGACAGGGTCCACCGGGGAGCTGTTTTTT.

The V call is TRBV3-1 (or the pseudogene TRBV3-2), the J call TRBJ1-6, with D tentatively TRBD1 (5 bases). V lost 7 bases and J lost 9, with 16 bases in between. Per germline, CDR1 LGHDT and CDR2 YNNKEL (reference sequence). CDR3 length: 14 residues. Written as DNA, the CDR3 is TGTGCCAGCACGTCGCGGGAGGGGAGTTCACCCCTCCACTTT. It translates to CASTSREGSSPLHF.

To note about this clone: The identical CDR3 is also encoded by other nucleotide sequences in the sample. The rearrangement links TRBV10-3 to TRBJ1-3; the D is unclear. The ends were cut back, 0 bases at V and 0 bases at J, with 9 bases in the middle. Germline V gene lookup returns CDR1 ENHRY and CDR2 SYGVKD. CDR3 length equals 16 residues. The CDR3 region has the DNA TGTGCCATCAGTGAGTCGGGTGGTCACTCTGGAAACACCATATATTTT. Translated: CAISESGGHSGNTIYF.

The genes are TRBV6-1 and TRBJ2-6; D gene ambiguous. V lost 7 bases and J 2 bases, leaving 0 bases between the germline ends. The germline V gene encodes CDR1 MNHNS and CDR2 SASEGT. The CDR3 is 11 amino acids. In nucleotides, the CDR3 is TGTGCCAGCACTGGGGCCAACGTCCTGACTTTC. It yields the protein CASTGANVLTF.

This clone was picked up a small number of times. This chain links TRBV5-1 with TRBJ2-1; D gene unclear. Germline CDR1 and CDR2: SGHRS and YFSETQ. V was cut by 5 bases and J by 4 bases, with 13 bases left in between. The CDR3 has 14 residues. The CDR3 sequence: CASRAEPLYNEQFF. DNA for the CDR3: TGCGCCAGCAGGGCAGAACCACTTTACAATGAGCAGTTCTTC.

This clone was found a few times. The J gene is TRBJ1-1, the V gene TRBV7-3; D is unresolved. Germline CDR1 and CDR2: SGHTA and FQGTGA. The germline V and J ends were trimmed by 6 bases and 0 bases, with 11 bases remaining between them. The CDR3 has 14 residues. CDR3 sequence reads: CASSPTAVNTEAFF. DNA of the CDR3: TGTGCCAGCAGTCCCACGGCGGTGAACACTGAAGCTTTCTTT.

The chain couples TRBV6-2 or TRBV6-3 to TRBJ2-1; D is undetermined. The V gene lost 6 bases and the J gene lost 10 bases, with 10 bases spanning the gap. The CDR3 is 11 residues long. Germline V gene data show CDR1 as MNHEY and CDR2 as SVGEGT. The CDR3 sequence: CASSRPPEQFF. Written as DNA, the CDR3 is TGTGCCAGCAGCAGACCGCCGGAGCAGTTCTTC.

The chain couples TRBV27 to TRBJ2-3, with 10 bases identical to TRBD2. In germline, CDR1 is MNHEY, CDR2 SMNVEV (reference sequence). This CDR3 is built from 15 residues. V dropped 2 bases and J dropped 2; count of bases not matched to a gene: 1. The CDR3, as DNA: TGTGCCAGCAGTTTAGGACTAGCGGTCACAGATACGCAGTATTTT. Amino acids: CASSLGLAVTDTQYF.

The chain links TRBV10-3 to TRBJ2-7; D remains unclear. The CDR3 extends over 14 amino acids. Trimming left V 4 bases short and J 2 bases short, with 12 bases between. The germline gives CDR1 ENHRY, CDR2 SYGVKD. CDR3 loop: CAISGAGSTYEQYF. The CDR3 nucleotides are TGTGCCATCAGTGGGGCCGGGTCAACCTACGAGCAGTACTTC.

The chain employs TRBV4-2 and TRBJ2-6; D possibly matches TRBD1 or TRBD2 (5 bases each). The V gene lost 4 bases and the J gene lost 6 bases, with 13 bases spanning the gap. Germline CDR1 and CDR2: LGHNA and YNFKEQ. The CDR3 loop spans 15 amino acids. For the CDR3, the DNA is TGTGCCAGCAGCCCTGGGGGATCGGAGGCCAACGTCCTGACTTTC. Its translation: CASSPGGSEANVLTF.

The rearrangement joins TRBV7-9 to TRBJ1-4; possibly TRBD1 for D (5 bases). CDR3 length: 14 residues. Trimming took 5 bases from V and 7 from J, leaving 14 bases between them. The germline V gene has CDR1 SEHNR and CDR2 FQNEAQ (reference sequence). DNA for the CDR3: TGTGCCAGCAGCCTCGGGACCAGAGGTGAAAAACTGTTTTTT. It yields the protein CASSLGTRGEKLFF.

This rearrangement joins TRBV6-2 or TRBV6-3 to TRBJ2-1; TRBD1 aligns across 10 bases. The CDR3 covers 15 residues. The germline CDR1 and CDR2 sequences are MNHEY and SVGEGT. After removal of 6 bases from V and 4 bases from J, the junction contained 6 bases not matched to a gene. CDR3 coding DNA: TGTGCCAGCAGCCGGGACAGGGGTTTTTACAATGAGCAGTTCTTC. The encoded protein is CASSRDRGFYNEQFF.

The chain is built from TRBV7-9 and TRBJ1-3; D remains ambiguous. CDR1 and CDR2 from the germline V gene are SEHNR and FQNEAQ (reference sequence). Trimming removed 4 bases at V and 0 bases at J, with 10 bases between. The CDR3 totals 15 residues. In nucleotides, the CDR3 is TGTGCCAGCAGCTGGGGTCAGAGCTCTGGAAACACCATATATTTT. Translation gives CASSWGQSSGNTIYF.

The chain recombines TRBV10-3 with TRBJ2-1; unclear D gene. This CDR3 is built from 12 residues. Between the trimmed V and J ends, which lost 3 bases and 6 bases, there was a span of 6 bases. The germline gives CDR1 ENHRY, CDR2 SYGVKD. CDR3 DNA: TGTGCCATCAGTGAACGGGCCAATGAGCAGTTCTTC. Translating it yields CAISERANEQFF.